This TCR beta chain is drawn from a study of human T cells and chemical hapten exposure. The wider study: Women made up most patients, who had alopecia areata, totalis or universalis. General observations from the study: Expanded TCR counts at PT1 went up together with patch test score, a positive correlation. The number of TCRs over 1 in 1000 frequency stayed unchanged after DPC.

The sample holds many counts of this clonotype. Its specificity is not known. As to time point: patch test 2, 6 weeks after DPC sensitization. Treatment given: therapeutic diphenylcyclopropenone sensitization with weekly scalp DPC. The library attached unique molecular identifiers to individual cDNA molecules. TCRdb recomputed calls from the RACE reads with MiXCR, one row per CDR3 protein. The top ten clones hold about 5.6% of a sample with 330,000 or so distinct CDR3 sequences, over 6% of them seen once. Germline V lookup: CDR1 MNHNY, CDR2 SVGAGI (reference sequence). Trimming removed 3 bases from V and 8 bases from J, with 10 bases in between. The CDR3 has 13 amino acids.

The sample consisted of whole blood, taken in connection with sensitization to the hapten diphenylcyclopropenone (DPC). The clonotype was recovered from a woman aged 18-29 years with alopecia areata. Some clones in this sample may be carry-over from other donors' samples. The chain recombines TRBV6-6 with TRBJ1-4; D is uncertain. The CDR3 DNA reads TGTGCCAGCAGTTATAGGACCGGGGAAAAACTGTTTTTT. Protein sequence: CASSYRTGEKLFF.